The clone carrying this T cell receptor beta chain was recorded many times. The data belong to a study of human T cells and chemical hapten exposure. Noted time point: patch test 2, 6 weeks after DPC sensitization. Specified treatment: therapeutic diphenylcyclopropenone sensitization with weekly scalp DPC. MiXCR, run by TCRdb on the RACE reads, gives a single entry per CDR3 protein. This sample yields tens of thousands of distinct CDR3 sequences, of which approximately 10% are seen a single time; over 2% belongs to the top ten. Specimen: whole blood, collected in connection with sensitization to the hapten diphenylcyclopropenone (DPC). The receptor's source is a man aged 35-49 years with alopecia areata. Some clones in this sample may be carry-over from other donors' samples.

DNA of the CDR3: TGTGCCAGCAGTTACAGGGGACAGGGGGTCTATGGCTACACCTTC. Protein: CASSYRGQGVYGYTF. The gene calls are TRBV6-5 and TRBJ1-2; 11 bases match TRBD1. The CDR3 covers 15 residues. Germline V gene sequence: CDR1 MNHEY, CDR2 SVGAGI. V dropped 2 bases and J dropped 4; count of bases not matched to a gene: 3.